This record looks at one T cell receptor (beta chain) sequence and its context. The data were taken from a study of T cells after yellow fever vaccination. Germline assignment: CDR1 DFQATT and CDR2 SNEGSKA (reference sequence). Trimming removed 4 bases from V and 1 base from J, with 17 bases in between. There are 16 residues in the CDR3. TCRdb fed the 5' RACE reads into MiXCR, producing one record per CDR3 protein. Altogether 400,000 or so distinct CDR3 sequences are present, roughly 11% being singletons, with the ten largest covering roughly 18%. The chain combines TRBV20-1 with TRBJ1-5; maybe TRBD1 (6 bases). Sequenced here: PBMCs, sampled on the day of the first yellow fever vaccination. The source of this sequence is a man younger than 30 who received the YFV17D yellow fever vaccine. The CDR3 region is CSATPGGGGSNQPQHF. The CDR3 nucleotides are TGCAGTGCTACGCCCGGGGGGGGCGGGAGCAATCAGCCCCAGCATTTT.